These 25 T cell receptor beta chains were sequenced from one sample in a study of T cells expressing NK-cell markers. TCRdb reprocessed the 5' RACE reads and reports one entry per CDR3 protein, with no DNA. The specimen's table records 300,000 to 500,000 distinct CDR3 sequences. The sequenced sample was blood T cells: a sorted CD56 or NKG2C T cell subset, CD4+ or CD8+ T cells, or bulk PBMC T cells (not recorded which). The receptors were gathered from a woman in her forties or fifties in good health.

V is TRBV7-9 and J is TRBJ2-1; there is no DNA to check the TCRdb D call of TRBD1. The CDR3 has 13 residues. Germline loops: CDR1 SEHNR, CDR2 FQNEAQ (reference sequence). The CDR3 reads CASRRPHHNEQFF.

The chain combines TRBV5-6 with TRBJ1-6. Germline V gene data show CDR1 as SGHDT and CDR2 as YYEEEE. This CDR3 is 15 amino acids long. CDR3 sequence reads: CASSHIGPGGSPLHF.

The chain joins TRBV5-1 to TRBJ2-7. CDR1 SGHRS and CDR2 YFSETQ come from the germline V gene. There are 12 residues in the CDR3. The CDR3 reads CASSTYDYEQYF.

The chain joins TRBV24-1 to TRBJ2-5; TCRdb designates TRBD1, a call that cannot be tested without DNA. The germline gives CDR1 KGHDR, CDR2 SFDVKD. The CDR3 is 16 residues long. The CDR3 is CATSDTQGGLSETQYF.

The chain recombines TRBV9 with TRBJ2-1; TCRdb designates TRBD1, a call that cannot be tested without DNA. Germline CDR1 reads SGDLS; CDR2 reads YYNGEE. The CDR3 extends over 14 amino acids. The CDR3 loop is CASSVGQLGREQFF.

The chain joins TRBV14 to TRBJ1-1; TCRdb names TRBD1, which stays unverified in the absence of DNA. The germline V gene encodes CDR1 SGHDN and CDR2 FVKESK. There are 14 residues in the CDR3. The CDR3 protein is CASSQGTGLTEAFF.

The J gene is TRBJ2-1, the V gene TRBV9; TCRdb proposes TRBD2, but this gene call is untestable without DNA. CDR3 length: 16 residues. Germline-derived CDR1 and CDR2 are SGDLS and YYNGEE. The CDR3 sequence: CASSPKGLAGYNEQFF.

The chain is built from TRBV6-2 or TRBV6-3 and TRBJ2-6. The CDR3 covers 16 residues. Germline CDR1 and CDR2: MNHEY and SVGEGT. CDR3 amino acids: CASSQGFSSGANVLTF.

The chain joins TRBV7-2 to TRBJ1-5; TCRdb picks TRBD1, but there is no DNA to check that call. CDR3 length equals 15 residues. Germline CDR1 is SGHTA and CDR2 is FQGNSA. The CDR3 spells CASSLDRGINQPQHF.

The V and J genes are TRBV5-1 and TRBJ2-7; TCRdb names TRBD2, which stays unverified in the absence of DNA. CDR1 and CDR2 (germline): SGHRS, YFSETQ. This CDR3 spans 20 amino acids. CDR3 protein: CASSPPPWTSGGLSSYEQYF.

J is TRBJ1-1 and V is TRBV14; TCRdb selects TRBD1, and the lack of DNA leaves this call unchecked. Germline assignment: CDR1 SGHDN and CDR2 FVKESK. This CDR3 is 19 amino acids long. CDR3 region: CASSPYSLRGTGTNTEAFF.

The rearrangement links TRBV5-5 to TRBJ2-7; the TCRdb call, TRBD1, lacks DNA for checking. This CDR3 comprises 17 residues. Germline V gene sequence: CDR1 SGHKS, CDR2 YYEKEE (reference sequence). This CDR3 is CASSSMASGTGRDEQYF.

V gene TRBV5-1 combines with J gene TRBJ2-4; the D call of TRBD1 rests on TCRdb alone, since no DNA is present to check it. The CDR3 extends over 17 amino acids. CDR1 is SGHRS and CDR2 is YFSETQ in the germline V gene. The CDR3 here is CASSLVYDREDKNIQYF.

V is TRBV1 and J is TRBJ2-5; there is no DNA to check the TCRdb D call of TRBD1. TRBV1 is shown as a pseudogene. The CDR3 loop spans 15 amino acids. The CDR3 protein is CTSSQDRQAQETQYF.

This sequence joins TRBV20-1 and TRBJ2-3. Germline-derived CDR1 and CDR2 are DFQATT and SNEGSKA (reference sequence). The CDR3 runs 15 residues. The CDR3 sequence: CSARDTLTSTDTQYF.

The chain uses TRBV7-6 and TRBJ2-2; TCRdb picks TRBD1, but there is no DNA to check that call. CDR3 length equals 16 residues. Per the germline V gene, CDR1 is SGHVS and CDR2 is FNYEAQ. CDR3: CASSVRRGADTGELFF.

The chain links TRBV27 to TRBJ2-2; there is no DNA to check the TCRdb D call of TRBD1. This CDR3 is 14 amino acids long. Germline V gene sequence: CDR1 MNHEY, CDR2 SMNVEV (reference sequence). CDR3 sequence: CARPGTVDTGELFF.

The rearrangement uses TRBV5-5 and TRBJ2-6. CDR1 and CDR2 from the germline V gene are SGHKS and YYEKEE (reference sequence). The CDR3 consists of 15 residues. The CDR3 reads CASSLVASGANVLTF.

This chain uses TRBV29-1 with TRBJ2-1. The CDR3 spans 13 residues. Germline V CDR1 and CDR2: SQVTM, ANQGSEA. CDR3 residues: CSVEGITYNEQFF.

The V and J genes are TRBV27 and TRBJ2-1. Germline V lookup: CDR1 MNHEY, CDR2 SMNVEV (reference sequence). CDR3 length: 16 amino acids. CDR3 amino acids: CASSLRLEAPHNEQFF.

V gene TRBV12-3 or TRBV12-4 combines with J gene TRBJ1-6. The CDR3 runs 12 residues. CDR3 sequence: CASSLNSSPLHF.

The chain employs TRBV9 and TRBJ2-3; TCRdb's D call, TRBD1, is unchecked because there is no DNA. The CDR3 has 15 amino acids. CDR1 is SGDLS, CDR2 YYNGEE, per germline. The CDR3 is CASSVDGAGPDTQYF.

The chain uses TRBV2 and TRBJ2-5. The CDR3 covers 11 residues. The germline V gene encodes CDR1 SNHLY and CDR2 FYNNEI. CDR3 in amino acids: CASRLWETQYF.

The genes are TRBV9 and TRBJ2-1; TCRdb gives TRBD1 as the D gene, but with no DNA this cannot be confirmed. This CDR3 region has 16 residues. The germline gives CDR1 SGDLS, CDR2 YYNGEE. The CDR3 spells CASSRGRVAGYNEQFF.

The gene calls are TRBV24-1 and TRBJ1-1; TCRdb outputs TRBD1, but without DNA this stays unchecked. The germline V gene encodes CDR1 KGHDR and CDR2 SFDVKD. This CDR3 is 13 amino acids long. The CDR3 reads CATRTGGGTEAFF.